The 15 T cell receptor beta chains in this list originate from one sample, sequenced in a study of CD8+CD57+ T cells in acquired aplastic anemia. CDR3 and TCR beta VDJ profiling relied on genomic DNA as the template. TCRdb re-derived calls from the reads in MiXCR, one entry per CDR3 protein. The sample shows about 150,000 distinct CDR3 sequences, about 50% of them seen only once. Previously, flow cytometry had revealed CD8+CD57+ cell expansion in the patients chosen for sequencing. The sample consisted of sorted CD4+, CD8+, or CD8+CD57+ T cells (not recorded which) from PBMCs. These receptors all stem from a human donor with aplastic anemia.

This clonotype was seen repeatedly, ten times or more. The chain employs TRBV19 and TRBJ2-3; D uncertain. The V gene lost 1 base and the J gene lost 2 bases, with 4 bases spanning the gap. The CDR3 length is 13 residues. CDR1 and CDR2 (germline): LNHDA, SQIVND (reference sequence). The CDR3, as DNA: TGTGCCAGTAGTATAGCCCACACAGATACGCAGTATTTT. Residues: CASSIAHTDTQYF.

This clonotype was picked up many times. This chain uses TRBV11-1 with TRBJ1-2, with D unclear. The CDR3 is 16 residues long. CDR1 and CDR2 (germline): SGHAT, FQDESV (reference sequence). Between the trimmed V and J ends, which lost 0 bases and 4 bases, there was a span of 15 bases. The CDR3 sequence is CASSLARAGGSYGYTF. The CDR3 DNA sequence: TGTGCCAGCAGCTTAGCGAGGGCCGGCGGGAGCTATGGCTACACCTTC.

The rearrangement uses TRBV3-1 and TRBJ1-6, with D tentatively TRBD1 (6 bases). V dropped 3 bases and J dropped 7 bases, with 10 bases sitting between them. The CDR3 sequence is 14 residues long. Germline CDR1 is LGHDT and CDR2 is YNNKEL (reference sequence). This CDR3 reads CASSQGTRNSPLHF. CDR3 DNA: TGTGCCAGCAGCCAGGGGACAAGGAATTCACCCCTCCACTTT.

This clonotype was observed at least ten times. This sequence joins TRBV15 and TRBJ2-7, with D uncertain. The germline gives CDR1 LNHNV, CDR2 YYDKDF (reference sequence). V was cut by 0 bases and J by 5 bases, with 11 bases left in between. The CDR3 has 14 residues. The CDR3 nucleotides are TGTGCCACCAGCAGAGATGGAGAGTACCACGAGCAGTACTTC. Its protein is CATSRDGEYHEQYF. Together with reference TRBV15 and TRBJ2-7, the CDR3 gives the full variable domain: DAMVIQNPRYQVTQFGKPVTLSCSQTLNHNVMYWYQQKSSQAPKLLFHYYDKDFNNEADTPDNFQSRRPNTSFCFLDIRSPGLGDTAMYLCATSRDGEYHEQYFGPGTRLTVT.

The genes are TRBV10-3 and TRBJ1-6, with 9 nucleotides matching TRBD1. The V and J ends lost 6 bases and 1 base, in that order; junction bases with no gene match: 10. Germline V lookup: CDR1 ENHRY, CDR2 SYGVKD. The CDR3 contains 18 residues. The CDR3: CAISEGTGSSSYNSPLHF. CDR3 coding DNA: TGTGCCATCAGCGAAGGGACAGGGTCGTCGTCCTATAATTCACCCCTCCACTTT.

The gene calls are TRBV20-1 and TRBJ1-6; D is ambiguous. Germline-derived CDR1 and CDR2 are DFQATT and SNEGSKA (reference sequence). V was clipped by 5 bases and J by 8 bases, with 10 bases between them. This CDR3 is built from 12 residues. The CDR3 is CSAGSRDSPLHF. The CDR3 nucleotides are TGCAGTGCTGGGAGCCGTGATTCACCCCTCCACTTT.

The V and J genes are TRBV11-1 and TRBJ2-2, with 13 bases aligning to TRBD2. The CDR3 is made up of 17 amino acids. J lost 9 bases, V lost 7 bases, and 14 bases had no gene match. Germline loops: CDR1 SGHAT, CDR2 FQDESV (reference sequence). CDR3 DNA sequence: TGTGCCAGCACCAAGAGACTAGCGGGGGGCTCCCACCGGGAGCTGTTTTTT. Encoded protein: CASTKRLAGGSHRELFF. Full variable domain (remainder filled in from reference TRBV11-1 and TRBJ2-2): EAEVAQSPRYKITEKSQAVAFWCDPISGHATLYWYRQILGQGPELLVQFQDESVVDDSQLPKDRFSAERLKGVDSTLKIQPAELGDSAMYLCASTKRLAGGSHRELFFGEGSRLTVL.

V usage is TRBV9 and J usage is TRBJ2-7; 9 nucleotides agree with TRBD2. From germline, CDR1 is SGDLS and CDR2 YYNGEE. The CDR3 has 15 amino acids. Unmatched junction bases numbered 10, after V lost 4 bases and J lost 5 bases. CDR3 in amino acids: CASSSMAGGLDEQYF. DNA of the CDR3: TGTGCCAGCAGCTCGATGGCGGGAGGGCTAGACGAGCAGTACTTC.

The CDR3 loop is CASSTPWDNRYEQYF. The CDR3 nucleotides are TGTGCCAGTAGTACCCCGTGGGACAACCGATACGAGCAGTACTTC. The chain recombines TRBV19 with TRBJ2-7, with a tentative D call TRBD1 (6 bases). The germline CDR1 and CDR2 sequences are LNHDA and SQIVND (reference sequence). V lost 4 bases and J 4 bases, leaving 17 bases between the germline ends. This CDR3 comprises 15 residues.

This chain connects TRBV10-3 to TRBJ2-1; 7 nucleotides agree with TRBD1. The ends lost 8 bases at V and 3 bases at J; junction bases unmatched: 4. The germline V gene has CDR1 ENHRY and CDR2 SYGVKD. This CDR3 is built from 13 residues. The CDR3 reads CAIRTGDYNEQFF. As DNA, the CDR3 is TGTGCCATCCGGACAGGAGACTACAATGAGCAGTTCTTC.

The chain couples TRBV29-1 to TRBJ1-2; weak D call: TRBD1 (5 bases). V shed 1 base and J shed 4 bases, with 16 bases lying between them. The CDR3 has 15 residues. Germline lookup yields CDR1 SQVTM and CDR2 ANQGSEA. This CDR3 reads CSVEGGGEGPYGYTF. In DNA form, the CDR3 reads TGCAGCGTTGAAGGGGGCGGAGAGGGGCCCTATGGCTACACCTTC.

The chain uses TRBV9 and TRBJ2-1; D may be TRBD1 (6 bases). Looked up from germline, CDR1 is SGDLS and CDR2 is YYNGEE. There are 14 residues in the CDR3. Trimming stripped 7 bases from V and 10 bases from J, with 21 bases between. The CDR3 loop reads CASRVSDGTMEQFF. The CDR3 DNA follows: TGTGCCAGCCGAGTGAGCGATGGGACAATGGAGCAGTTCTTC.

This clonotype appeared a few times. The gene calls are TRBV6-4 and TRBJ2-1; TRBD2 matches at 11 bases. This CDR3 is built from 16 residues. Germline V gives CDR1 MRHNA, CDR2 SNTAGT. With 3 bases clipped from V and 7 bases from J, the junction kept 8 bases outside the gene matches. The CDR3 nucleotides are TGTGCCAGCAGTGATTCGGTAGCGGGGGGGGGAAATGAGCAGTTCTTC. Translation gives CASSDSVAGGGNEQFF.

This clonotype was detected only once. The rearrangement joins TRBV11-2 to TRBJ2-7; D is perhaps TRBD2 (7 bases). The J call may be in error: the DNA end matches TRBJ2-5 better. The CDR3 is 16 amino acids. Germline V gene lookup returns CDR1 SGHAT and CDR2 FQNNGV. CDR3 coding DNA: TGTGCCAGCAGCCGAATAGGGGGGGGGCAGAGAGAGACCCAGTACTTC. This translates into CASSRIGGGQRETQYF.

This clonotype has a count of ten or more. V is TRBV9 and J is TRBJ2-2, with D perhaps TRBD1 or TRBD2 (6 bases each). Looked up from germline, CDR1 is SGDLS and CDR2 is YYNGEE. With 3 bases removed from V and 6 bases from J, the gap between germline ends came to 12 bases. The CDR3 consists of 14 residues. The CDR3 region has the DNA TGTGCCAGCAGCGAACTTAGGGGGGCCGGGGAGCTGTTTTTT. This gives the protein CASSELRGAGELFF.